Each of the 20 T cell receptor beta chains below was sequenced from the same sample in a study of T-cell reconstitution after alpha-beta-depleted transplantation in children. Using unique molecular identifiers, the investigators prepared the TCRbeta library. In TCRdb, the PCR reads were re-called with MiXCR into one record per CDR3 protein. The sample has approximately 220,000 distinct CDR3 sequences, roughly a sixth seen once. Material: PBMCs, mostly from graft donor cells, obtained 360 days after TCRalphabeta/CD19-depleted stem cell transplant. The receptor set was obtained from a male patient between 2 and 10 years old who had a stem cell transplant for acute lymphoblastic leukemia, so the T cells may come from the graft donor.

This clonotype turned up a few times. The chain has TRBV20-1 and TRBJ2-1; the D is unclear. The CDR3 consists of 12 residues. Per the germline V gene, CDR1 is DFQATT and CDR2 is SNEGSKA (reference sequence). Trimming took 5 bases from V and 0 from J, leaving 5 bases between them. CDR3 nucleotides: TGCAGTGCTCATAGCTCCTACAATGAGCAGTTCTTC. It yields the protein CSAHSSYNEQFF.

The chain carries TRBV24-1 and TRBJ2-1, with no clear D. Trimming left V 4 bases short and J 5 bases short, with 14 bases between. This CDR3 has 15 residues. Germline V lookup: CDR1 KGHDR, CDR2 SFDVKD. The CDR3 loop is CATSEASRPDNEQFF. The CDR3 DNA reads TGTGCCACCAGTGAGGCATCGCGACCGGACAATGAGCAGTTCTTC.

This clonotype was observed at least ten times. This chain uses TRBV29-1 with TRBJ2-3; no reliable D call. The length of the CDR3 is 15 residues. Between the trimmed V and J ends, which lost 2 bases and 4 bases, there was a span of 16 bases. CDR1 is SQVTM and CDR2 is ANQGSEA in the germline V gene. The CDR3 region has the DNA TGCAGCGTTGAATCCCTGGGTCTTGGCTCAGATACGCAGTATTTT. Its protein product is CSVESLGLGSDTQYF.

This chain connects TRBV7-3 to TRBJ2-1, with a possible D match to TRBD2 (6 bases). This CDR3 is 18 amino acids long. V was trimmed by 5 bases and J by 5 bases, leaving 25 bases between them. In germline, CDR1 is SGHTA, CDR2 FQGTGA. CDR3 in DNA: TGTGCCAGCAGCCTTACGGGCACTAGCCTTGGTGGGCACAATGAGCAGTTCTTC. It specifies CASSLTGTSLGGHNEQFF.

The chain joins TRBV6-4 to TRBJ2-7, with D possibly matching TRBD1 (6 bases). The CDR3 sequence is 14 residues long. V lost 8 bases to trimming and J lost 1 base, with 15 bases between them. Germline V gene lookup returns CDR1 MRHNA and CDR2 SNTAGT. The CDR3 protein is CASARTATSYEQYF. The CDR3 DNA sequence: TGTGCCAGCGCCCGGACAGCGACTTCCTACGAGCAGTACTTC.

With regard to this clonotype: The junction does not match germline at one end; this may be a read error. This sequence joins TRBV28 and TRBJ2-7, with D unclear. This CDR3 is built from 11 residues. Germline values: CDR1 MDHEN, CDR2 SYDVKM. The CDR3, as DNA: TGTGCCAGCAGTTTCTCCCACGAGCAGTACTTC. Protein: CASSFSHEQYF.

This chain connects TRBV4-3 to TRBJ1-6; D is undetermined. The germline gives CDR1 LGHNA, CDR2 YSLEER. The CDR3 has 15 residues. V was shortened by 0 bases and J by 1 base, with 4 bases between the two germline ends. As DNA, the CDR3 is TGCGCCAGCAGCCAAGAGAATTCCTATAATTCACCCCTCCACTTT. Residues: CASSQENSYNSPLHF.

V gene TRBV28 combines with J gene TRBJ2-2, with D perhaps matching TRBD2 (7 bases). CDR3 length: 16 amino acids. Looked up from germline, CDR1 is MDHEN and CDR2 is SYDVKM. Between the trimmed V and J ends, which lost 3 bases and 4 bases, there was a span of 15 bases. The CDR3 DNA sequence: TGTGCCAGCAGTTTCTGGTCGGGGGGCCCCACCGGGGAGCTGTTTTTT. Translation: CASSFWSGGPTGELFF.

This clonotype was counted many times. The gene calls are TRBV10-2 and TRBJ1-1; D ambiguous. This CDR3 comprises 13 residues. Germline CDR1 reads WSHSY; CDR2 reads SAAADI. Trimming stripped 1 base from V and 1 base from J, with 4 bases between. Here the CDR3 reads CASSEYRNTEAFF. The CDR3 region has the DNA TGCGCCAGCAGTGAGTACAGGAACACTGAAGCTTTCTTT.

The chain is built from TRBV5-6 and TRBJ2-1; the match to TRBD1 covers 7 bases. This CDR3 has 14 amino acids. The V segment lost 3 bases and the J segment 4 bases; nucleotides outside the gene matches: 4. In germline, CDR1 is SGHDT, CDR2 YYEEEE. The CDR3 DNA reads TGTGCCAGCAGCTGGGGACAGCGATACAATGAGCAGTTCTTC. This codes for CASSWGQRYNEQFF.

DNA of the CDR3: TGTGCCAGCAGGTTCAGGGGAGCGGAGAATTCACCCCTCCACTTT. This codes for CASRFRGAENSPLHF. The chain couples TRBV6-1 to TRBJ1-6; TRBD1 might be the D (6 bases). Trimming removed 6 bases at V and 7 bases at J, with 16 bases between. The CDR3 is made up of 15 amino acids. Per the germline V gene, CDR1 is MNHNS and CDR2 is SASEGT.

The table lists this clonotype with a few counts. This chain connects TRBV20-1 to TRBJ2-7; TRBD1 aligns across 7 bases. The germline V gene encodes CDR1 DFQATT and CDR2 SNEGSKA (reference sequence). The CDR3 is made up of 13 amino acids. The J segment lost 2 bases and the V segment lost 5 bases, leaving 6 bases of the junction unmatched. The DNA of the CDR3 is TGCAGTGCTGATCGGGACAGTCCCTACGAGCAGTACTTC. Translating gives CSADRDSPYEQYF.

The gene calls are TRBV30 and TRBJ2-7, with D maybe TRBD1 (6 bases). Trimming removed 0 bases from V and 4 bases from J, with 19 bases in between. The CDR3 covers 16 residues. Germline loops: CDR1 GTSNPN, CDR2 SVGIG (reference sequence). The CDR3 loop is CAWSVQGRAGGYEQYF. The CDR3 DNA follows: TGTGCCTGGAGTGTACAGGGACGCGCTGGCGGTTACGAGCAGTACTTC.

In this sample, this clonotype turned up a few times. The gene calls are TRBV5-1 and TRBJ1-4; a weak D match, TRBD1 (5 bases). Germline CDR1 reads SGHRS; CDR2 reads YFSETQ. The V end was cut by 4 bases, the J end by 8 bases, with 9 bases between. The CDR3 is 12 residues long. The CDR3 loop reads CASSQGGEKLFF. CDR3 DNA: TGCGCCAGCAGCCAGGGAGGCGAAAAACTGTTTTTT. The full variable domain, in which reference TRBV5-1 and TRBJ1-4 provide the parts outside the CDR3, is KAGVTQTPRYLIKTRGQQVTLSCSPISGHRSVSWYQQTPGQGLQFLFEYFSETQRNKGNFPGRFSGRQFSNSRSEMNVSTLELGDSALYLCASSQGGEKLFFGSGTQLSVL.

J is TRBJ1-2 and V is TRBV11-2; no clear D gene. Germline CDR1 SGHAT, CDR2 FQNNGV. V was trimmed by 3 bases and J by 4 bases, leaving 24 bases between them. The CDR3 has 18 amino acids. The CDR3: CASSFYEVPGPGPYGYTF. Written as DNA, the CDR3 is TGTGCCAGCAGCTTTTATGAGGTGCCGGGCCCAGGTCCCTATGGCTACACCTTC.

Ten or more counts support this clonotype. The chain couples TRBV11-2 to TRBJ2-2, with TRBD1 matching over 8 bases. The CDR3 runs to 15 residues. Germline V gene data show CDR1 as SGHAT and CDR2 as FQNNGV. V dropped 5 bases and J dropped 7; count of bases not matched to a gene: 9. DNA of the CDR3: TGTGCCAGCAGCCCCCTCAGGGGGCAAGGCGGGGAGCTGTTTTTT. Protein product: CASSPLRGQGGELFF.

This sequence joins TRBV6-2 or TRBV6-3 and TRBJ1-5; no clear D gene. The CDR3 covers 17 residues. CDR1 MNHEY and CDR2 SVGEGT come from the germline V gene. V lost 2 bases and J 0 bases, leaving 14 bases between the germline ends. The CDR3 spells CASSYGLGRASNQPQHF. Written as DNA, the CDR3 is TGTGCCAGCAGTTACGGCCTGGGGAGGGCTAGCAATCAGCCCCAGCATTTT.

This clonotype was counted a single time. The rearrangement links TRBV10-3 to TRBJ2-1; D is unresolved. Trimming removed 10 bases at V and 3 bases at J, with 16 bases between. This CDR3 spans 14 amino acids. Looked up from germline, CDR1 is ENHRY and CDR2 is SYGVKD. The CDR3 DNA reads as TGTGCCACATTGTCAGGTGACCTCTACAATGAGCAGTTCTTC. It codes for CATLSGDLYNEQFF.

This clonotype has a handful of counts. The chain combines TRBV29-1 with TRBJ2-3, with 8 bases lining up with TRBD2. The V gene's germline CDR1 is SQVTM and CDR2 ANQGSEA. Trimming removed 8 bases from V and 3 bases from J; junction bases left unmatched: 7. The CDR3 is 13 residues long. The CDR3 coding sequence is TGCAGCCTCGGGGGGGGCGCAACAGATACGCAGTATTTT. It is translated as CSLGGGATDTQYF.

This chain uses TRBV25-1 with TRBJ1-3; D not certain. Trimming removed 3 bases from V and 0 bases from J, with 6 bases in between. The CDR3 covers 14 residues. Germline loops: CDR1 MGHDK, CDR2 SYGVNS. The CDR3 here is CASSDPGSGNTIYF. The CDR3 DNA reads TGTGCCAGCAGTGACCCTGGCTCTGGAAACACCATATATTTT.